Shown below are 10 T cell receptor beta chains from a single sample sequenced in a study of tumor-infiltrating lymphocytes in primary liver carcinoma. With a constant-region primer, TCR beta cDNA was made from 450 to 500 ng of total RNA. Each TCR beta library was derived from three nested multiplex PCR rounds that employed slightly modified ARM-PCR. A C-beta reverse primer was combined with TRBV1-TRBV30 forward primers in the first two PCR rounds, and each round had roughly 11 cycles. MiXCR, applied by TCRdb to the multiplex PCR reads, yields one record per CDR3 protein. Found here are some 180,000 distinct CDR3 sequences, just under 85% of them singletons; the top ten hold approximately 18%. Without any cell sorting, about 19-32 mg of bulk tissue yielded co-extracted RNA and DNA. The sequenced sample consisted of tumor tissue from primary liver carcinoma. These TCRs come from a man aged 35-49 years with primary liver carcinoma and hepatitis B virus infection.

Details on this clonotype: A read error may produce the germline difference seen at one junction end. The chain uses TRBV6-5 and TRBJ1-4, with D tentatively TRBD1 (5 bases). Germline V gene sequence: CDR1 MNHEY, CDR2 SVGAGI. CDR3 length equals 14 residues. In nucleotides, the CDR3 is TGTGCCAGCAGTATAGGGGTAGCTAATGAAAAACTGCTTTTT. It is translated as CASSIGVANEKLLF.

In the case of this clonotype: The junction and the germline gene differ at one end; a read error may be behind it. The CDR3 DNA reads as TGTAGCGGAACTAAGGGATCCACGCAGTATTTT. Residues: CSGTKGSTQYF. The J gene is TRBJ2-3, the V gene TRBV29-1, with a possible D match to TRBD2 (6 bases). Germline-derived CDR1 and CDR2 are SQVTM and ANQGSEA. This CDR3 is built from 11 residues.

In the case of this clonotype: An end of the junction does not agree with germline; a read error may underlie this. The genes are TRBV4-3 and TRBJ1-2; 10 bases agree with TRBD1. There are 15 residues in the CDR3. The germline V gene has CDR1 LGHNA and CDR2 YSLEER. CDR3 residues: CASSQYSGTGDGYTF. The CDR3 DNA is TGCGCCAGCAGCCAATATTCCGGGACAGGGGATGGATACACCTTC.

As to this clonotype: Because the CDR3 is missing its conserved closing phenylalanine or tryptophan, this is likely a read error. V gene TRBV6-1 combines with J gene TRBJ2-7, with D unclear. V lost 7 bases and J 1 base, leaving 11 bases between the germline ends. Germline V lookup: CDR1 MNHNS, CDR2 SASEGT. CDR3 length: 13 residues. Written as DNA, the CDR3 is TGTGCCAGCACCCGGGCAGGTTCCTACGAGCAGTACTCC. Translating it yields CASTRAGSYEQYS.

As concerns this clonotype: A junction boundary mismatches the germline segment, possibly from a read error. The V gene is TRBV30, the J gene TRBJ2-7, with 7 bases matching TRBD2. Germline CDR1 reads GTSNPN; CDR2 reads SVGIG (reference sequence). The CDR3 length is 15 residues. CDR3 loop: CGWSLQTAGTYEQYF. The CDR3 nucleotides are TGTGGCTGGAGCCTACAGACAGCGGGAACCTACGAGCAGTACTTC. The variable domain in full, completed from reference TRBV30 and TRBJ2-7, reads SQTIHQWPATLVQPVGSPLSLECTVEGTSNPNLYWYRQAAGRGLQLLFYSVGIGQISSEVPQNLSASRPQDRQFILSSKKLLLSDSGFYLCGWSLQTAGTYEQYFGPGTRLTVT.

For this clonotype: No conserved phenylalanine or tryptophan is present at the end of the CDR3, so a read error is the likely explanation. No DNA is shown, since the ends of the CDR3 on it are uncertain; the CDR3 is the one TCRdb lists. J is TRBJ2-2 and V is TRBV6-6; no check of the table's D call, TRBD1, against the DNA was made. The CDR3 is 14 residues long, counting both termini. CDR1 is MNHNY and CDR2 is SVGAGI in the germline V gene (reference sequence). This chain's CDR3 is CASIGGPNTGELIL.

Remarks on this clonotype: The junction departs from germline at one end; a sequencing error may be responsible. The chain has TRBV6-5 and TRBJ2-6; tentative D call: TRBD1 (5 bases). Looked up from germline, CDR1 is MNHEY and CDR2 is SVGAGI. The CDR3 consists of 15 residues. Here the CDR3 reads CASSQSGPGANVQTF. The CDR3 nucleotides read TGTGCCAGCAGTCAAAGTGGCCCTGGGGCCAACGTCCAGACTTTC.

For this clonotype: At one end, the junction sequence differs from germline, possibly due to a read error. This rearrangement joins TRBV13 to TRBJ2-1; tentatively, D is TRBD1 or TRBD2 (5 bases each). CDR1 and CDR2 (germline): PRHDT, FYEKMQ (reference sequence). The CDR3 contains 16 residues. CDR3 DNA: TGTACCAGCAGCTTAGGGGACCTGGGAAGGGGCAGTGAGCAGTTCTTC. Amino acids: CTSSLGDLGRGSEQFF.

As regards this clonotype: At one of its ends the junction is not consistent with the germline gene, which may arise from a read error. This chain connects TRBV7-9 to TRBJ2-3; 12 bases fit TRBD2. The germline V gene encodes CDR1 SEHNR and CDR2 FQNEAQ (reference sequence). This CDR3 comprises 16 residues. The CDR3 DNA is TGTGCCAGCAGCTTACTAGCGGGAGGGACCACAGATACACAGTTTTTT. It encodes CASSLLAGGTTDTQFF. The variable domain in full, completed from reference TRBV7-9 and TRBJ2-3, reads DTGVSQNPRHKITKRGQNVTFRCDPISEHNRLYWYRQTLGQGPEFLTYFQNEAQLEKSRLLSDRFSAERPKGSFSTLEIQRTEQGDSAMYLCASSLLAGGTTDTQFFGPGTRLTVL.

On this clonotype: The germline gene is not matched at one end of the junction; a read error may be the cause. This chain joins TRBV11-1 and TRBJ2-3; D is possibly TRBD1 or TRBD2 (5 bases each). CDR1 is SGHAT and CDR2 is FQDESV in the germline V gene (reference sequence). CDR3 length: 19 amino acids. The CDR3 is CVSSSGGSSVGARTDMQYF. CDR3 nucleotides: TGTGTCAGCAGCTCTGGGGGAAGCTCTGTTGGAGCTCGCACAGATATGCAGTATTTT.